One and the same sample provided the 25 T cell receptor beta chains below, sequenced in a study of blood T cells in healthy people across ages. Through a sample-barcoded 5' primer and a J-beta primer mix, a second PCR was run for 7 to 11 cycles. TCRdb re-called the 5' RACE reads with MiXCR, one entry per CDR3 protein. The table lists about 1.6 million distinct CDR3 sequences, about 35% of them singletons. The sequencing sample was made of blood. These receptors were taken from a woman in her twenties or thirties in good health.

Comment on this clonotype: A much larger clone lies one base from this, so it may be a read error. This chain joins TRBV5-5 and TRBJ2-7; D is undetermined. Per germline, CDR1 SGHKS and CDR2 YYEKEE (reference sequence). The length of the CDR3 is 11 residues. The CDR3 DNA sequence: TGTGGCAGCAGGAGTGGTGGCGAGCAGTACTTC. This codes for CGSRSGGEQYF.

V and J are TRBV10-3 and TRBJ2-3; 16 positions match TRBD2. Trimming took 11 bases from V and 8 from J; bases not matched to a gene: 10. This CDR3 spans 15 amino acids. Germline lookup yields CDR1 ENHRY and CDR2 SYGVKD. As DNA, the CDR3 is TGTGCCGTAAAGGGGACTAGCGGGAGGGAGGGTACGCAGTATTTT. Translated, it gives CAVKGTSGREGTQYF.

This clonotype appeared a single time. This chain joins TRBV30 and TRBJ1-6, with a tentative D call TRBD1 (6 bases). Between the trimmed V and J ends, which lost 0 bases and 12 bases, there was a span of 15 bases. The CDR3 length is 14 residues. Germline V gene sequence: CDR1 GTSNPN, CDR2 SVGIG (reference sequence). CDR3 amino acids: CAWSVRTAYRPLHF. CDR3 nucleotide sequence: TGTGCCTGGAGTGTTAGGACAGCCTATAGACCCCTCCACTTT.

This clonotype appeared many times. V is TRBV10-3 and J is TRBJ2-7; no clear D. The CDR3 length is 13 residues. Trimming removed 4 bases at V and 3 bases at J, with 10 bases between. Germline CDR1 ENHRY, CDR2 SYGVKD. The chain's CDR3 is CAISVEPLYEQYF. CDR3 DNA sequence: TGTGCCATCAGTGTCGAGCCGCTCTACGAGCAGTACTTC.

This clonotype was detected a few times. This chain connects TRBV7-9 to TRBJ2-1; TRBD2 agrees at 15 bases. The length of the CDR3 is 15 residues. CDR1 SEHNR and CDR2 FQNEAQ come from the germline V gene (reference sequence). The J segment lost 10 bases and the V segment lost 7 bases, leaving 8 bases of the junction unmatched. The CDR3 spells CASIPWTSGGDEQFF. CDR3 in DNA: TGTGCCAGCATACCATGGACTAGCGGGGGGGACGAGCAGTTCTTC.

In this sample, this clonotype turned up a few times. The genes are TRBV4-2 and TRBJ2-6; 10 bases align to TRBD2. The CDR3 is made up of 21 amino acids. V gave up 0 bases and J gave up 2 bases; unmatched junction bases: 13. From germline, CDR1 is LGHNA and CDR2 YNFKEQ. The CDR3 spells CASSQDLQRLAGSPGANVLTF. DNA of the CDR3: TGTGCCAGCAGCCAAGATCTACAGAGACTAGCGGGTTCCCCTGGGGCCAACGTCCTGACTTTC.

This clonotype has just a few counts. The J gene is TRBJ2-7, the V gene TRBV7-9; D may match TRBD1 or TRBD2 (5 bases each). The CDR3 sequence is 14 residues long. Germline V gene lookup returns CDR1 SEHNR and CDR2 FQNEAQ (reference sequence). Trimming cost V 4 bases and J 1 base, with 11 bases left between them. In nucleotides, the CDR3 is TGTGCCAGCAGCTGGGACGGTAAATCCTACGAGCAGTACTTC. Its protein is CASSWDGKSYEQYF.

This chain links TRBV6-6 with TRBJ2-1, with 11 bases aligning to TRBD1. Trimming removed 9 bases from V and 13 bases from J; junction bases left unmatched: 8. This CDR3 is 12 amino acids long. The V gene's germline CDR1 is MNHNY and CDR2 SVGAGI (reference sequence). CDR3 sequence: CASTGTGGTQFF. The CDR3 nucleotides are TGTGCCAGTACCGGGACAGGGGGTACCCAGTTCTTC.

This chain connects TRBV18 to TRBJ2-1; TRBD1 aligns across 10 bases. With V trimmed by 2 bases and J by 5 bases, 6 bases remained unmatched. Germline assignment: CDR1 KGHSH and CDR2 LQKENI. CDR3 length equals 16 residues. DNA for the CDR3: TGTGCCAGCTCACCAACCGCCGGGACAGGGGACAATGAGCAGTTCTTC. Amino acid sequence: CASSPTAGTGDNEQFF.

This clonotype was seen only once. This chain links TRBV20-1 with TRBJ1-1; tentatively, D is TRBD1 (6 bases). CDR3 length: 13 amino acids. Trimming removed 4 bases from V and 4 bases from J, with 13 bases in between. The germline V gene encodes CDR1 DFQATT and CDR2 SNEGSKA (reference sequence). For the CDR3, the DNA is TGCAGTGCTAATTTACAAGGGGGCACTGAAGCTTTCTTT. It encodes CSANLQGGTEAFF.

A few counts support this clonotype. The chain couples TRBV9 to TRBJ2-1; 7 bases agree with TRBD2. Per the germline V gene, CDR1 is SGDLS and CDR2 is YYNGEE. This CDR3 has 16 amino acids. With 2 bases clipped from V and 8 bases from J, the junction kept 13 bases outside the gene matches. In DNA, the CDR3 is TGTGCCAGCAGCGTGGCTGGGGGAGGGACTTTGGATGAGCAGTTCTTC. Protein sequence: CASSVAGGGTLDEQFF.

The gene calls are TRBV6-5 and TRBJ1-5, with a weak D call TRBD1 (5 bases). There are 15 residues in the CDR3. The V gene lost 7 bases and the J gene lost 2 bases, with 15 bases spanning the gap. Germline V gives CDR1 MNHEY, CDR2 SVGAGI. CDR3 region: CASTGRGGGNQPQHF. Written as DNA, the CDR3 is TGTGCCAGCACCGGGAGGGGTGGGGGCAATCAGCCCCAGCATTTT.

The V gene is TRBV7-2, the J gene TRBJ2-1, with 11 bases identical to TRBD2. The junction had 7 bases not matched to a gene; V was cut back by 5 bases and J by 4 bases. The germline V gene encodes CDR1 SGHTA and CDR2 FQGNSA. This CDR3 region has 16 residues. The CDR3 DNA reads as TGTGCCAGCAGCGCCGTAGCGGGAGGGGAGTACAATGAGCAGTTCTTC. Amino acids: CASSAVAGGEYNEQFF.

The CDR3 loop reads CASSYRGLANEETQYF. The CDR3 bases are TGTGCCAGCAGTTACCGAGGACTAGCGAACGAAGAGACCCAGTACTTC. The chain links TRBV6-2 or TRBV6-3 to TRBJ2-5; 9 positions agree with TRBD2. The germline V gene encodes CDR1 MNHEY and CDR2 SVGEGT. The CDR3 contains 16 residues. V was pared by 2 bases and J by 3 bases, with 7 bases of the junction left unmatched.

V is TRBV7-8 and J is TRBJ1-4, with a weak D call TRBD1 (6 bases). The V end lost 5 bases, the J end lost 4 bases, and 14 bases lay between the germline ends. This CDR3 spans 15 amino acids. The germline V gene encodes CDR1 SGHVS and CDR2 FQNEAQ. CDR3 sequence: CASSLTGTLNEKLFF. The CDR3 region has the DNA TGTGCCAGCAGCCTAACAGGGACACTTAATGAAAAACTGTTTTTT.

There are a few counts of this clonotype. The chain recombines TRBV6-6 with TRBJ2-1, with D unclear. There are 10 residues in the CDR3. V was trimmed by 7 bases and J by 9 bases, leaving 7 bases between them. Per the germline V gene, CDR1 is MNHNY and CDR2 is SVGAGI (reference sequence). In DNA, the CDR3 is TGTGCCAGCAAGGGTATTGAGCAGTTCTTC. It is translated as CASKGIEQFF.

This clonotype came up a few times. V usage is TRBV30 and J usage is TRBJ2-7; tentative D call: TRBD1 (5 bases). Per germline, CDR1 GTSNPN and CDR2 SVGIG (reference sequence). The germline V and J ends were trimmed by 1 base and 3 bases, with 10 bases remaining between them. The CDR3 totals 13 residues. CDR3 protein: CAWSGQPFYEQYF. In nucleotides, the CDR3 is TGTGCCTGGAGTGGACAGCCATTCTACGAGCAGTACTTC.

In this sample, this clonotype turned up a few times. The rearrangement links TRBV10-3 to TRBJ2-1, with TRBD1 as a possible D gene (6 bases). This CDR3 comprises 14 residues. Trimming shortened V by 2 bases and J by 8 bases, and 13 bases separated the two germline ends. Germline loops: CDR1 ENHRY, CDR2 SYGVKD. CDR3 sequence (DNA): TGTGCCATCAGTGAGAAGTTAGCAGGGGATGAGCAGTTCTTC. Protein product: CAISEKLAGDEQFF.

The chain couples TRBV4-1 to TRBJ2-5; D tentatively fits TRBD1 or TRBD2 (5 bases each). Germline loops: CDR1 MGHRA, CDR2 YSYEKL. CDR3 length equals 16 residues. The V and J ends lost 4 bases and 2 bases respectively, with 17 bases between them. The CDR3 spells CASSPEGLSDQETQYF. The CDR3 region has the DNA TGCGCCAGCAGCCCAGAGGGGTTGTCAGATCAAGAGACCCAGTACTTC.

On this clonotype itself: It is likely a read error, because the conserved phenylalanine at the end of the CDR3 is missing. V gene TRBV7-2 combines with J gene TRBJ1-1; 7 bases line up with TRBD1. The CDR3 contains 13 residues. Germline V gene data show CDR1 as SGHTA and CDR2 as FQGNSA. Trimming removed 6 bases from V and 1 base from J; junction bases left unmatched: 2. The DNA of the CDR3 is TGTGCCAGCAGTGGACAGGCGAACACTGAAGCTTTCTTG. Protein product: CASSGQANTEAFL.

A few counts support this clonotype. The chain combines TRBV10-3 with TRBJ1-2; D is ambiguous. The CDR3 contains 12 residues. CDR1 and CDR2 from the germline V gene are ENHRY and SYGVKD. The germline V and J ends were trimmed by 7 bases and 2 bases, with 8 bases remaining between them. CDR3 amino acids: CAITGQNYGYTF. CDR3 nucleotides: TGTGCCATCACGGGTCAGAACTATGGCTACACCTTC.

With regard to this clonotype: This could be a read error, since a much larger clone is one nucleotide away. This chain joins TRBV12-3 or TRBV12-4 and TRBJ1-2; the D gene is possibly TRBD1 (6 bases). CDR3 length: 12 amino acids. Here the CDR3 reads CAGSEGQYGYTF. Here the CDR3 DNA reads TGTGCCGGCAGTGAAGGACAGTATGGCTACACCTTC.

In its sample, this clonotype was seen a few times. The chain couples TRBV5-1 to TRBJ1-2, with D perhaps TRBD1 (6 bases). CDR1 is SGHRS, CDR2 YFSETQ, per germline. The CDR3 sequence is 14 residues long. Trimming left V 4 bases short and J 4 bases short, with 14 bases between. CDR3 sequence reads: CASSAEGERYGYTF. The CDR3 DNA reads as TGCGCCAGCAGCGCGGAGGGGGAGCGCTATGGCTACACCTTC.

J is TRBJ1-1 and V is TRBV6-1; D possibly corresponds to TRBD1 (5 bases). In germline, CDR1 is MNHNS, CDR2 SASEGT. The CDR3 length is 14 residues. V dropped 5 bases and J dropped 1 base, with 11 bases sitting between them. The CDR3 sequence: CASSWGRPNTEAFF. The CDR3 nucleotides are TGTGCCAGCAGTTGGGGACGCCCGAACACTGAAGCTTTCTTT.

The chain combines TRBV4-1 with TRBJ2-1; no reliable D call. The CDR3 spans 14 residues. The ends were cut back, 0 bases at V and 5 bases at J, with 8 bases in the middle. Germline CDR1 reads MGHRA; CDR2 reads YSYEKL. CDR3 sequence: CASSQEEVNNEQFF. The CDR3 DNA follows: TGCGCCAGCAGCCAAGAAGAGGTAAACAATGAGCAGTTCTTC.